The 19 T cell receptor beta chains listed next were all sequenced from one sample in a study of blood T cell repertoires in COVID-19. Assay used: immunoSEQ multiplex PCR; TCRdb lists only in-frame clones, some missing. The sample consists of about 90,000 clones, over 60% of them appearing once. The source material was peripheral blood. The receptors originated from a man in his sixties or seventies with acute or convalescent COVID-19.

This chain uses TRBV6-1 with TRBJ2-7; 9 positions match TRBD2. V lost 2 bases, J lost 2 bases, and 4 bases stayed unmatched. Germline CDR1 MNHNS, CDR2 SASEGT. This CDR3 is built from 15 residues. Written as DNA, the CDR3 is TGTGCCAGCAGTGAACTGGGCGGGAGGGCCTACGAGCAGTACTTC. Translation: CASSELGGRAYEQYF.

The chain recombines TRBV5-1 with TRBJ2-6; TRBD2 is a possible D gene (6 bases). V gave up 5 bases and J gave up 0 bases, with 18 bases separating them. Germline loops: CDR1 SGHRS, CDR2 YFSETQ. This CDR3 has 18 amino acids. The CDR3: CASSSVPGLFSGANVLTF. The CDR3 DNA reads TGCGCCAGCAGTTCTGTCCCGGGACTGTTCTCTGGGGCCAACGTCCTGACTTTC.

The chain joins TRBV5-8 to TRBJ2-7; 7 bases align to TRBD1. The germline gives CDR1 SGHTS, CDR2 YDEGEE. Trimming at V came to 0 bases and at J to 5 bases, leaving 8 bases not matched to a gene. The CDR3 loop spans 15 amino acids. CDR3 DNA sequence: TGTGCCAGCAGCTTGGTAAAGGGGGCCCGGAACGAGCAGTACTTC. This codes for CASSLVKGARNEQYF.

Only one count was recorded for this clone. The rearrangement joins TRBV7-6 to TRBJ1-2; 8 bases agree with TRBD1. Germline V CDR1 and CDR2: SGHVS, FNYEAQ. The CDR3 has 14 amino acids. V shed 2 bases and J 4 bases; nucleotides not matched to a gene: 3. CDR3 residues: CASSLSTGGYGYTF. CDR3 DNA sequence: TGTGCCAGCAGCTTAAGTACAGGGGGCTATGGCTACACCTTC.

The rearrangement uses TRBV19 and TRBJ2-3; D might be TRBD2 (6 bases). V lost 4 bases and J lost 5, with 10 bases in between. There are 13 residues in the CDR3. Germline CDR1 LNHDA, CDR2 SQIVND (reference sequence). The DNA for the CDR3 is TGTGCCAGTAGTACGGGACTCCAAGATACGCAGTATTTT. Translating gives CASSTGLQDTQYF.

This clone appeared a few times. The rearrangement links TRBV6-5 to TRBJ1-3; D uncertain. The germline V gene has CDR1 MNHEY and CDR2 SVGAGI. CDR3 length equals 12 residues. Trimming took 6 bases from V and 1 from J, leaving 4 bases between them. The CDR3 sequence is CASRQSGNTIYF. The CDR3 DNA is TGTGCCAGCAGACAGTCTGGAAACACCATATATTTT.

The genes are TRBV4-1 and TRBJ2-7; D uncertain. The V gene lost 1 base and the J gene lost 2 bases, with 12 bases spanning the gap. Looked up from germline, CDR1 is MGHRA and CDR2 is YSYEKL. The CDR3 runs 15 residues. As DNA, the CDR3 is TGCGCCAGCAGCCAAGGACCGGGTACCACCTACGAGCAGTACTTC. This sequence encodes CASSQGPGTTYEQYF.

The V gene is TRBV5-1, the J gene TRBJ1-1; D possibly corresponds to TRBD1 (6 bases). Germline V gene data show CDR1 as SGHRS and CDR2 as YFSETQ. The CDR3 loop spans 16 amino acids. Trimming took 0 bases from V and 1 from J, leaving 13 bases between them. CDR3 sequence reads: CASSLDIQGRNTEAFF. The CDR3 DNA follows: TGCGCCAGCAGCTTGGATATTCAGGGGAGGAACACTGAAGCTTTCTTT.

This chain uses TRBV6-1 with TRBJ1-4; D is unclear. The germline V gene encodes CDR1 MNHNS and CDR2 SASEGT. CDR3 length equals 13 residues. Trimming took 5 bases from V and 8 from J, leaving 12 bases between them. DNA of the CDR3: TGTGCCAGCAGTCAACTATACACGGAAAAACTGTTTTTT. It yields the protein CASSQLYTEKLFF.

CDR3 DNA sequence: TGTGCCAGCAGTGAGGGACAGGGGACTGAAGCTTTCTTT. It codes for CASSEGQGTEAFF. The chain has TRBV25-1 and TRBJ1-1; TRBD1 aligns across 10 bases. In germline, CDR1 is MGHDK, CDR2 SYGVNS. Trimming removed 3 bases from V and 5 bases from J; junction bases left unmatched: 0. The CDR3 length is 13 residues.

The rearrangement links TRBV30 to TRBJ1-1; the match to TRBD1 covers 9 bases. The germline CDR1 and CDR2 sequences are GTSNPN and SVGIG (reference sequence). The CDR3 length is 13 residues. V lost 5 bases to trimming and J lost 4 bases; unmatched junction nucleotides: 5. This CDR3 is CAWGQGHSTEAFF. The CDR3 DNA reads TGTGCCTGGGGACAGGGGCACTCCACTGAAGCTTTCTTT.

The CDR3 DNA reads TGTGCCAGCAGTAAGTCAGGGGTTGCAGATACGCAGTATTTT. Translation gives CASSKSGVADTQYF. J is TRBJ2-3 and V is TRBV6-5; D might be TRBD1 (6 bases). CDR3 length: 14 residues. Per germline, CDR1 MNHEY and CDR2 SVGAGI. Trimming took off 5 bases at V and 4 bases at J, with 13 bases between the two ends.

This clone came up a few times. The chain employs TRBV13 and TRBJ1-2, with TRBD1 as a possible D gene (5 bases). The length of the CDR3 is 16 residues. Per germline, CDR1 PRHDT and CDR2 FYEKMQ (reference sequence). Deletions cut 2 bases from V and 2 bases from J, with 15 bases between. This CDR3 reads CASSLRQTEKNYGYTF. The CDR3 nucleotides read TGTGCCAGCAGCTTACGGCAGACAGAGAAAAACTATGGCTACACCTTC.

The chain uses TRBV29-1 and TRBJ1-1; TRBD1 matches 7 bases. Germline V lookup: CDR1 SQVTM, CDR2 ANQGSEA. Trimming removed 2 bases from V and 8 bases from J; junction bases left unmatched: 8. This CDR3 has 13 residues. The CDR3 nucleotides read TGCAGCGTTGAAAGGGCGGCAGGGGGGGAAGCTTTCTTT. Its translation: CSVERAAGGEAFF.

DNA for the CDR3: TGTGCCACCAGCAGAGCCAACAATGAGCAGTTCTTC. It encodes CATSRANNEQFF. The chain has TRBV15 and TRBJ2-1; D unclear. The CDR3 is 12 amino acids. V shed 1 base and J shed 5 bases, with 3 bases lying between them. Germline-derived CDR1 and CDR2 are LNHNV and YYDKDF (reference sequence).

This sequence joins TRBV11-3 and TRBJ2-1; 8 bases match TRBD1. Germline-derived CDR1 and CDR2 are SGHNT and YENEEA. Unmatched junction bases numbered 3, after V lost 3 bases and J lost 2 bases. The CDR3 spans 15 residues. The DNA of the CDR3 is TGTGCCAGCAGCTTGGGCAGGGGGCCCTACAATGAGCAGTTCTTC. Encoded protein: CASSLGRGPYNEQFF.

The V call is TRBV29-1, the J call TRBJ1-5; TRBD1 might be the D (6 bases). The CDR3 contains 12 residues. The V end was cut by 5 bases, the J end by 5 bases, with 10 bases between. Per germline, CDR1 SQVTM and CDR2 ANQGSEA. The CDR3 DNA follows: TGCAGCGTTAGGGCAGGGGATCAGCCCCAGCATTTT. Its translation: CSVRAGDQPQHF.

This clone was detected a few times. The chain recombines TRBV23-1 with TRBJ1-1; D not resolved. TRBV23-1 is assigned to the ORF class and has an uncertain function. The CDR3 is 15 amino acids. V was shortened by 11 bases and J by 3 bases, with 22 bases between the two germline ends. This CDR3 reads CAPGRALRVDTEAFF. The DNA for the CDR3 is TGCGCCCCGGGAAGGGCGCTTAGGGTCGACACTGAAGCTTTCTTT.

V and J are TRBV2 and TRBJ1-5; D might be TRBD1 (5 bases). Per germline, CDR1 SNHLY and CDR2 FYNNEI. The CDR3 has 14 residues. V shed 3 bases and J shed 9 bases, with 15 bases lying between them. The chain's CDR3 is CASSDIKGQGPQHF. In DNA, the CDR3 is TGTGCCAGCAGTGATATTAAGGGGCAGGGGCCCCAGCATTTT.